These 10 T cell receptor beta chains were all obtained from the same sample, sequenced in a study of blood T cell repertoires in COVID-19. The table came from immunoSEQ multiplex PCR; TCRdb's copy has only in-frame clones and leaves some out. The sample lists over 200,000 clones; 80% to 85% were seen once. The sample taken for sequencing was peripheral blood. The source is a human donor in a cohort sampled during active COVID-19.

The chain carries TRBV6-1 and TRBJ2-7; D is unresolved. Trimming removed 0 bases at V and 3 bases at J, with 12 bases between. This CDR3 region has 15 residues. Germline V gene data show CDR1 as MNHNS and CDR2 as SASEGT. CDR3 bases: TGTGCCAGCAGTGAAGCGGCCGCTCTTTTCTACGAGCAGTACTTC. Amino acid sequence: CASSEAAALFYEQYF.

The V call is TRBV28, the J call TRBJ2-7, with 10 bases identical to TRBD1. In germline, CDR1 is MDHEN, CDR2 SYDVKM. The J segment lost 2 bases and the V segment lost 4 bases, leaving 8 bases of the junction unmatched. CDR3 length: 16 amino acids. The CDR3 DNA sequence: TGTGCCAGCAGTTCCTACGACAGGGGGCTAACCTACGAGCAGTACTTC. Its protein is CASSSYDRGLTYEQYF.

The table lists this clone with a few counts. The chain combines TRBV28 with TRBJ2-7; the match to TRBD1 covers 7 bases. CDR3 length: 15 residues. The V gene end was trimmed by 5 bases and the J gene end by 2 bases; junction bases not matched to a gene: 9. Germline loops: CDR1 MDHEN, CDR2 SYDVKM. CDR3 coding DNA: TGTGCCAGCAGTGAGACCGGGACAGTGACCTACGAGCAGTACTTC. Its protein is CASSETGTVTYEQYF.

The CDR3 nucleotides read TGTGCCAGCTCACCCCGGGAGAAGGCGGTCGAGACCCAGTACTTC. It translates to CASSPREKAVETQYF. This chain connects TRBV18 to TRBJ2-5; D perhaps matches TRBD2 (6 bases). The CDR3 has 15 amino acids. CDR1 KGHSH and CDR2 LQKENI come from the germline V gene. The germline V and J ends were trimmed by 3 bases and 5 bases, with 16 bases remaining between them.

The V call is TRBV7-9, the J call TRBJ1-5, with D possibly TRBD1 on 5 matching bases. V was pared by 5 bases and J by 2 bases, with 16 bases between. Germline V gene lookup returns CDR1 SEHNR and CDR2 FQNEAQ (reference sequence). The CDR3 contains 16 residues. This CDR3 is CASSEGRGGRNQPQHF. DNA for the CDR3: TGTGCCAGCAGCGAGGGACGCGGGGGACGCAATCAGCCCCAGCATTTT.

V gene TRBV3-1 (or the pseudogene TRBV3-2) combines with J gene TRBJ1-1; no clear D gene. The CDR3 sequence is 13 residues long. V lost 8 bases to trimming and J lost 0 bases, with 10 bases between them. The V gene's germline CDR1 is LGHDT and CDR2 YNNKEL (reference sequence). The CDR3 DNA reads TGTGCCAGCCACGAGGAAGTGAACACTGAAGCTTTCTTT. It translates to CASHEEVNTEAFF.

This clone was detected once. The J gene is TRBJ1-5, the V gene TRBV7-2; the D gene is possibly TRBD1 (5 bases). V was shortened by 4 bases and J by 1 base, with 11 bases between the two germline ends. Germline V lookup: CDR1 SGHTA, CDR2 FQGNSA. The CDR3 is 15 amino acids. The CDR3 nucleotides are TGTGCCAGCAGCTCCCTGGGGGGGAGCAATCAGCCCCAGCATTTT. This encodes CASSSLGGSNQPQHF.

J is TRBJ1-5 and V is TRBV29-1; D ambiguous. The V gene lost 7 bases and the J gene lost 6 bases, with 19 bases spanning the gap. Germline values: CDR1 SQVTM, CDR2 ANQGSEA. CDR3 length: 14 amino acids. The CDR3 reads CSARTGGEGQPQHF. The CDR3 DNA sequence: TGCAGCGCTCGCACGGGCGGGGAGGGTCAGCCCCAGCATTTT.

The chain is built from TRBV9 and TRBJ1-1, with a weak D call TRBD1 (5 bases). V shed 0 bases and J shed 5 bases, with 14 bases lying between them. The CDR3 covers 15 residues. Germline loops: CDR1 SGDLS, CDR2 YYNGEE. CDR3 amino acids: CASSVVQGVWTEAFF. The CDR3 DNA is TGTGCCAGCAGCGTAGTTCAAGGGGTATGGACTGAAGCTTTCTTT. Looking up the rest from reference TRBV9 and TRBJ1-1 gives the full variable domain: DSGVTQTPKHLITATGQRVTLRCSPRSGDLSVYWYQQSLDQGLQFLIQYYNGEERAKGNILERFSAQQFPDLHSELNLSSLELGDSALYFCASSVVQGVWTEAFFGQGTRLTVV.

This chain uses TRBV29-1 with TRBJ2-3, with 7 bases fitting TRBD2. This CDR3 region has 13 residues. J gave up 5 bases and V 7 bases, and 9 bases lay outside the gene matches. The germline gives CDR1 SQVTM, CDR2 ANQGSEA. CDR3: CSAGGGEVDTQYF. CDR3 bases: TGCAGCGCTGGGGGGGGTGAGGTAGATACGCAGTATTTT.